The source of this TCR beta chain is a study of T-cell reconstitution after alpha-beta-depleted transplantation in children. As it was prepared, the TCRbeta library received unique molecular identifiers. TCRdb fed the PCR reads into MiXCR, producing one record per CDR3 protein. This sample has a few hundred thousand distinct CDR3 sequences, with approximately 20% found just once. Germline CDR1 and CDR2: DFQATT and SNEGSKA (reference sequence). The CDR3 contains 16 residues. V was clipped by 4 bases and J by 6 bases; unmatched bases: 11. Here the sequenced sample was PBMCs from the stem cell graft donor, taken from the stem cell graft. This TCR was recovered from a human donor who donated a stem cell graft to a child with acute myeloid leukemia. V usage is TRBV20-1 and J usage is TRBJ2-1, with 11 bases identical to TRBD2. CDR3 nucleotide sequence: TGCAGTGCTAAACTAGCGGGAGTATACGGGGGCAATGAGCAGTTCTTC. Encoded protein: CSAKLAGVYGGNEQFF.